Presented here are 19 T cell receptor beta chains from one specimen sequenced in a study of blood T cell repertoires in COVID-19. The data were produced by immunoSEQ multiplex PCR, yet TCRdb's version contains in-frame clones alone and is incomplete. The sample lists a few hundred thousand clones, approximately 85% occurring once. Sequenced: PBMCs or T cells enriched from blood (not recorded which). The receptor source for this set is a woman in her forties or fifties who had recovered from COVID-19.

This clone has just a few counts. The V gene is TRBV28, the J gene TRBJ2-7; a weak D match, TRBD2 (6 bases). The CDR3 contains 12 residues. The V gene lost 8 bases and the J gene lost 3 bases, with 11 bases spanning the gap. Germline CDR1 and CDR2: MDHEN and SYDVKM. Here the CDR3 DNA reads TGTGCCAGCCTAGCGCAGAGCTACGAGCAGTACTTC. It translates to CASLAQSYEQYF. The full variable domain, in which reference TRBV28 and TRBJ2-7 provide the parts outside the CDR3, is DVKVTQSSRYLVKRTGEKVFLECVQDMDHENMFWYRQDPGLGLRLIYFSYDVKMKEKGDIPEGYSVSREKKERFSLILESASTNQTSMYLCASLAQSYEQYFGPGTRLTVT.

The chain links TRBV4-2 to TRBJ2-5; 7 nucleotides align to TRBD1. Germline V gene lookup returns CDR1 LGHNA and CDR2 YNFKEQ. This CDR3 region has 16 residues. After removal of 4 bases from V and 5 bases from J, the junction contained 13 bases not matched to a gene. The CDR3 reads CASSRESGRGWETQYF. The CDR3 nucleotides are TGTGCCAGCAGCCGTGAATCGGGCAGGGGGTGGGAGACCCAGTACTTC.

Turning to this clone: A read error may account for a junction end that differs from germline. V and J are TRBV12-3 or TRBV12-4 and TRBJ1-5; D remains unclear. The CDR3 contains 12 residues. CDR3 DNA: TGTGCCAGCCGACTCCCGGATCAACCCCAGCATTTT. Translated, it gives CASRLPDQPQHF.

The rearrangement links TRBV5-5 to TRBJ2-7; perhaps TRBD1 as D (5 bases). CDR3 length equals 15 residues. V lost 4 bases to trimming and J lost 3 bases, with 17 bases between them. The germline gives CDR1 SGHKS, CDR2 YYEKEE (reference sequence). CDR3 loop: CASSKLPGNIYEQYF. The CDR3 DNA sequence: TGTGCCAGCAGCAAATTACCAGGGAACATCTACGAGCAGTACTTC.

The J gene is TRBJ1-2, the V gene TRBV14; TRBD1 agrees at 7 bases. V was clipped by 4 bases and J by 1 base; unmatched bases: 6. This CDR3 spans 15 amino acids. The germline gives CDR1 SGHDN, CDR2 FVKESK. This chain's CDR3 is CASSPPGTVNYGYTF. The CDR3 nucleotides read TGTGCCAGCAGCCCTCCCGGGACAGTTAACTATGGCTACACCTTC. Variable domain in full (rest from reference TRBV14 and TRBJ1-2): EAGVTQFPSHSVIEKGQTVTLRCDPISGHDNLYWYRRVMGKEIKFLLHFVKESKQDESGMPNNRFLAERTGGTYSTLKVQPAELEDSGVYFCASSPPGTVNYGYTFGSGTRLTVV.

This clone was observed at least ten times. The chain links TRBV7-6 to TRBJ2-2, with TRBD2 matching over 15 bases. After removal of 6 bases from V and 0 bases from J, the junction contained 5 bases not matched to a gene. Germline V CDR1 and CDR2: SGHVS, FNYEAQ. The CDR3 loop spans 18 amino acids. The CDR3 DNA reads as TGTGCCAGCAGAGGACTAGCGGGAGGGCTTTCGAACACCGGGGAGCTGTTTTTT. It specifies CASRGLAGGLSNTGELFF. Based on the CDR3 plus reference TRBV7-6 and TRBJ2-2, the full variable domain is GAGVSQSPRYKVTKRGQDVALRCDPISGHVSLYWYRQALGQGPEFLTYFNYEAQQDKSGLPNDRFSAERPEGSISTLTIQRTEQRDSAMYRCASRGLAGGLSNTGELFFGEGSRLTVL.

This chain connects TRBV12-3 or TRBV12-4 to TRBJ1-1, with no clear D. The CDR3 spans 13 residues. With 3 bases removed from V and 3 bases from J, the gap between germline ends came to 8 bases. The DNA for the CDR3 is TGTGCCAGCAGTTTTGGCAGATACACTGAAGCTTTCTTT. Protein: CASSFGRYTEAFF.

The chain joins TRBV28 to TRBJ2-1; TRBD1 matches at 9 bases. The V segment lost 5 bases and the J segment 1 base; nucleotides outside the gene matches: 6. Germline V gives CDR1 MDHEN, CDR2 SYDVKM. The CDR3 runs to 16 residues. The CDR3 protein is CASSDSTGGSYNEQFF. The CDR3 region has the DNA TGTGCCAGCAGTGATTCGACAGGGGGGTCCTACAATGAGCAGTTCTTC.

The chain uses TRBV28 and TRBJ2-5, with TRBD1 matching 10 bases. From germline, CDR1 is MDHEN and CDR2 SYDVKM. The J segment lost 5 bases and the V segment lost 6 bases, leaving 12 bases of the junction unmatched. The CDR3 sequence is 16 residues long. CDR3: CASRKDRGRVSETQYF. DNA for the CDR3: TGTGCCAGCAGAAAAGACAGGGGGCGAGTAAGTGAGACCCAGTACTTC.

CDR3 region: CASSSGLKGYTF. The CDR3, as DNA: TGTGCCAGCAGCTCAGGACTAAAGGGCTACACCTTC. This sequence joins TRBV11-2 and TRBJ1-2; D call uncertain. Germline-derived CDR1 and CDR2 are SGHAT and FQNNGV. CDR3 length: 12 amino acids. Trimming pared 4 bases from V and 8 bases from J, leaving 11 bases between.

The chain uses TRBV27 and TRBJ2-6, with D possibly TRBD1 on 5 matching bases. Trimming left V 5 bases short and J 0 bases short, with 8 bases between. CDR3 length: 15 residues. Per the germline V gene, CDR1 is MNHEY and CDR2 is SMNVEV (reference sequence). Here the CDR3 reads CASSARVSGANVLTF. In DNA, the CDR3 is TGTGCCAGCAGTGCCAGGGTCTCTGGGGCCAACGTCCTGACTTTC.

The chain joins TRBV7-8 to TRBJ2-1; 8 bases match TRBD2. The germline CDR1 and CDR2 sequences are SGHVS and FQNEAQ. Unmatched junction bases numbered 11, after V lost 3 bases and J lost 4 bases. This CDR3 is 17 amino acids long. The CDR3 is CASSFAAGDNAYNEQFF. The CDR3 DNA sequence: TGTGCCAGCAGCTTCGCAGCGGGAGACAACGCATACAATGAGCAGTTCTTC.

This rearrangement joins TRBV5-1 to TRBJ2-7, with TRBD1 matching 7 bases. V trimming: 4 bases; J trimming: 6 bases; junction bases outside the gene matches: 4. This CDR3 region has 12 residues. Per germline, CDR1 SGHRS and CDR2 YFSETQ. The CDR3 region is CASSGTGAEQYF. In DNA form, the CDR3 reads TGCGCCAGCAGCGGAACAGGGGCCGAGCAGTACTTC.

This clone was seen only a few times. Other DNA sequences within the sample encode an identical CDR3. The rearrangement links TRBV7-9 to TRBJ1-4; tentatively, D is TRBD1 (6 bases). Germline assignment: CDR1 SEHNR and CDR2 FQNEAQ (reference sequence). This CDR3 contains 14 residues. V lost 5 bases and J 0 bases, leaving 7 bases between the germline ends. CDR3 in amino acids: CASSPGATNEKLFF. CDR3 bases: TGTGCCAGCAGCCCAGGGGCAACTAATGAAAAACTGTTTTTT.

This clone has just one count. This chain links TRBV7-9 with TRBJ2-7, with no clear D. V lost 5 bases to trimming and J lost 4 bases, with 9 bases between them. Germline CDR1 and CDR2: SEHNR and FQNEAQ (reference sequence). The CDR3 has 12 amino acids. DNA for the CDR3: TGTGCCAGCAGCATCCTCCCTTACGAGCAGTACTTC. Protein sequence: CASSILPYEQYF.

The gene calls are TRBV4-2 and TRBJ2-7; TRBD2 agrees at 8 bases. Trimming removed 0 bases from V and 2 bases from J; junction bases left unmatched: 9. Germline lookup yields CDR1 LGHNA and CDR2 YNFKEQ. CDR3 length: 17 residues. This chain's CDR3 is CASSQDSGVAGTYEQYF. CDR3 bases: TGTGCCAGCAGCCAAGATTCAGGGGTAGCGGGAACCTACGAGCAGTACTTC.

This clone came up once. The chain recombines TRBV5-5 with TRBJ1-4; 9 positions agree with TRBD1. Trimming took 3 bases from V and 8 from J; bases not matched to a gene: 14. The germline gives CDR1 SGHKS, CDR2 YYEKEE (reference sequence). CDR3 length equals 17 residues. CDR3: CASSSFVRTGVGEKLFF. Here the CDR3 DNA reads TGTGCCAGCAGCTCCTTCGTTAGGACAGGGGTAGGGGAAAAACTGTTTTTT. Combining the CDR3 with reference TRBV5-5 and TRBJ1-4 gives the whole variable domain DAGVTQSPTHLIKTRGQQVTLRCSPISGHKSVSWYQQVLGQGPQFIFQYYEKEERGRGNFPDRFSARQFPNYSSELNVNALLLGDSALYLCASSSFVRTGVGEKLFFGSGTQLSVL.

This chain connects TRBV7-9 to TRBJ2-3; a possible D gene is TRBD2 (6 bases). Trimming stripped 5 bases from V and 9 bases from J, with 12 bases between. Germline V lookup: CDR1 SEHNR, CDR2 FQNEAQ (reference sequence). The CDR3 contains 12 residues. The CDR3 reads CASSPTSRTQYF. CDR3 bases: TGTGCCAGCAGCCCGACTAGTAGGACGCAGTATTTT.

V is TRBV27 and J is TRBJ1-1, with D tentatively TRBD1 (5 bases). V was trimmed by 6 bases and J by 3 bases, leaving 11 bases between them. The CDR3 runs to 13 residues. The germline CDR1 and CDR2 sequences are MNHEY and SMNVEV (reference sequence). The CDR3 reads CASRGPRDTEAFF. The CDR3 nucleotides read TGTGCCAGCAGAGGGCCCAGGGACACTGAAGCTTTCTTT.